This entry describes one TCR beta chain. Produced via immunoSEQ multiplex PCR; TCRdb's table is partial and in-frame only. Of a few hundred thousand clones listed, 87% are singletons. These data come from a study of blood T cell repertoires in COVID-19. The germline CDR1 and CDR2 sequences are SEHNR and FQNEAQ (reference sequence). This CDR3 has 17 amino acids. The ends lost 2 bases at V and 0 bases at J; junction bases unmatched: 5. The material sequenced was PBMCs or T cells enriched from blood (not recorded which). This receptor was obtained from a woman aged 25-40 years who had recovered from COVID-19. J is TRBJ2-2 and V is TRBV7-9, with 8 bases fitting TRBD1. In DNA, the CDR3 is TGTGCCAGCAGCTTATCAGGGGGCGCGGCGAACACCGGGGAGCTGTTTTTT. Translated, it gives CASSLSGGAANTGELFF.